These 28 T cell receptor beta chains were sequenced from one sample in a study of cytomegalovirus exposure and HLA in healthy donors. The study ran its PCR with 60 Vbeta and 13 Jbeta primers. TCRdb's table, derived via immunoSEQ multiplex PCR, lists solely in-frame clones and lacks some. The sample holds about 160,000 clones, approximately 80% seen once. The sequencing input was PBMCs. These receptor sequences come from a woman in her twenties or thirties in good health and CMV-seropositive.

The V call is TRBV11-3, the J call TRBJ2-2; 7 bases match TRBD2. This CDR3 is 16 amino acids long. Looked up from germline, CDR1 is SGHNT and CDR2 is YENEEA. The J segment lost 3 bases and the V segment lost 4 bases, leaving 8 bases of the junction unmatched. The chain's CDR3 is CASSSYGGEYTGELFF. The CDR3 DNA sequence: TGTGCCAGCAGCTCGTATGGGGGGGAGTACACCGGGGAGCTGTTTTTT. The variable domain in full, completed from reference TRBV11-3 and TRBJ2-2, reads EAGVVQSPRYKIIEKKQPVAFWCNPISGHNTLYWYLQNLGQGPELLIRYENEEAVDDSQLPKDRFSAERLKGVDSTLKIQPAELGDSAVYLCASSSYGGEYTGELFFGEGSRLTVL.

As for this clone: This specimen includes other DNA sequences encoding the same CDR3. This chain connects TRBV7-2 to TRBJ2-1; possible D gene TRBD2, 7 bases. The V gene lost 2 bases and the J gene lost 7 bases, with 12 bases spanning the gap. The V gene's germline CDR1 is SGHTA and CDR2 FQGNSA. There are 14 residues in the CDR3. This CDR3 is CASSLRGGRNEQFF. CDR3 bases: TGTGCCAGCAGCTTAAGGGGGGGCCGAAATGAGCAGTTCTTC.

Details on this clone: Other DNA sequences in this sample translate to the same CDR3. The genes are TRBV4-3 and TRBJ2-2; 8 bases match TRBD1. The trim removed 0 bases at V and 8 bases at J, leaving 11 bases unmatched. This CDR3 is 17 amino acids long. Germline V gene data show CDR1 as LGHNA and CDR2 as YSLEER. The CDR3 protein is CASSQEVGQGPTGELFF. The CDR3 DNA follows: TGCGCCAGCAGCCAAGAGGTAGGACAGGGTCCCACTGGGGAGCTGTTTTTT.

In this sample, this clone turned up a few times. The junction departs from the called germline gene at one end, perhaps through a read error. The rearrangement links TRBV7-3 to TRBJ2-5; D is possibly TRBD2 (7 bases). Germline lookup yields CDR1 SGHTA and CDR2 FQGTGA. The CDR3 consists of 12 residues. In nucleotides, the CDR3 is TGTGCCAGCAGCCCACCCGGGGGGCCGACTGACTTC. This sequence encodes CASSPPGGPTDF. The full variable domain, rest sourced from reference TRBV7-3 and TRBJ2-5, is GAGVSQTPSNKVTEKGKYVELRCDPISGHTALYWYRQSLGQGPEFLIYFQGTGAADDSGLPNDRFFAVRPEGSVSTLKIQRTERGDSAVYLCASSPPGGPTDFGPGTRLLVL.

This sequence joins TRBV4-2 and TRBJ1-5, with TRBD1 matching 8 bases. J lost 6 bases, V lost 3 bases, and 10 bases had no gene match. Germline V gene sequence: CDR1 LGHNA, CDR2 YNFKEQ. The CDR3 sequence is 16 residues long. The CDR3 loop reads CASSHPFGQGGQPQHF. The CDR3 DNA sequence: TGTGCCAGCAGCCATCCCTTTGGACAGGGCGGTCAGCCCCAGCATTTT.

The rearrangement joins TRBV7-2 to TRBJ2-7; D not resolved. Germline CDR1 and CDR2: SGHTA and FQGNSA. The CDR3 is 14 residues long. V was trimmed by 5 bases and J by 0 bases, leaving 11 bases between them. Written as DNA, the CDR3 is TGTGCCAGCAGCCCGCACGACTTCTCCTACGAGCAGTACTTC. Its translation: CASSPHDFSYEQYF.

DNA for the CDR3: TGTGCCAGCTCACCAAGGGCGGGAATGAACACTGAAGCTTTCTTT. This gives the protein CASSPRAGMNTEAFF. V gene TRBV18 combines with J gene TRBJ1-1; D not resolved. Deletions cut 2 bases from V and 0 bases from J, with 10 bases between. The CDR3 extends over 15 amino acids. Germline V CDR1 and CDR2: KGHSH, LQKENI. The full variable domain, completed using reference TRBV18 and TRBJ1-1, is NAGVMQNPRHLVRRRGQEARLRCSPMKGHSHVYWYRQLPEEGLKFMVYLQKENIIDESGMPKERFSAEFPKEGPSILRIQQVVRGDSAAYFCASSPRAGMNTEAFFGQGTRLTVV.

This clone showed up just once. The chain uses TRBV5-6 and TRBJ2-2; no reliable D call. V was shortened by 1 base and J by 6 bases, with 13 bases between the two germline ends. The CDR3 contains 15 residues. Germline CDR1 SGHDT, CDR2 YYEEEE. The CDR3 nucleotides read TGTGCCAGCAGCTTGTCTCCCTCCTATGCCGGGGAGCTGTTTTTT. Its translation: CASSLSPSYAGELFF.

The CDR3 DNA reads as TGTGCCAGCAAGACGGAGCATAATTCACCCCTCCACTTT. This encodes CASKTEHNSPLHF. The genes are TRBV6-5 and TRBJ1-6, with D unresolved. Germline V lookup: CDR1 MNHEY, CDR2 SVGAGI. This CDR3 has 13 amino acids. Trimming took off 7 bases at V and 5 bases at J, with 9 bases between the two ends.

The chain links TRBV25-1 to TRBJ1-3, with TRBD1 matching 12 bases. Germline trimming cut 3 bases from V and 3 bases from J; bases unmatched to any gene: 3. The CDR3 totals 16 residues. From germline, CDR1 is MGHDK and CDR2 SYGVNS. This chain's CDR3 is CASSEGQGAGGNTIYF. CDR3 in DNA: TGTGCCAGCAGTGAGGGACAGGGGGCAGGTGGAAACACCATATATTTT.

The V gene is TRBV7-9, the J gene TRBJ2-6; D possibly corresponds to TRBD1 (6 bases). The V and J ends lost 5 bases and 2 bases respectively, with 13 bases between them. CDR3 length: 16 residues. Germline V gene data show CDR1 as SEHNR and CDR2 as FQNEAQ (reference sequence). DNA for the CDR3: TGTGCCAGCAGCCCATCGACAGGACCTGGGGCCAACGTCCTGACTTTC. This codes for CASSPSTGPGANVLTF.

The V gene is TRBV29-1, the J gene TRBJ2-5; 10 nucleotides match TRBD2. Trimming at V came to 5 bases and at J to 5 bases, leaving 8 bases not matched to a gene. Germline CDR1 and CDR2: SQVTM and ANQGSEA. The CDR3 totals 14 residues. CDR3 loop: CSVRASGGGETQYF. In DNA form, the CDR3 reads TGCAGCGTTAGGGCTAGCGGGGGTGGGGAGACCCAGTACTTC.

The chain links TRBV7-2 to TRBJ2-5, with D possibly matching TRBD1 (6 bases). This CDR3 region has 15 residues. V was pared by 0 bases and J by 4 bases, with 12 bases between. Germline CDR1 is SGHTA and CDR2 is FQGNSA. The CDR3 reads CASSLALDRRETQYF. CDR3 in DNA: TGTGCCAGCAGCTTAGCCCTCGACAGGCGAGAGACCCAGTACTTC.

This clone was seen only a few times. The chain carries TRBV19 and TRBJ1-5; D is undetermined. V lost 0 bases and J 2 bases, leaving 8 bases between the germline ends. Looked up from germline, CDR1 is LNHDA and CDR2 is SQIVND (reference sequence). There are 15 residues in the CDR3. CDR3 bases: TGTGCCAGTAGTATAGAGGGCAGAGGCAATCAGCCCCAGCATTTT. Its protein product is CASSIEGRGNQPQHF.

The chain combines TRBV21-1 with TRBJ1-5; the table names TRBD1, a call not compared with the DNA. TRBV21-1 is designated a pseudogene. The CDR3 totals 13 residues. CDR3 nucleotide sequence: TGTGCCAGCAGCCCAGGGGGGAATCAGCCCCAGCATTTT. Protein product: CASSPGGNQPQHF.

The chain combines TRBV5-5 with TRBJ1-4, with D possibly matching TRBD1 (5 bases). Trimming removed 4 bases at V and 3 bases at J, with 19 bases between. Germline V gene sequence: CDR1 SGHKS, CDR2 YYEKEE (reference sequence). The CDR3 sequence is 17 residues long. The CDR3 DNA reads TGTGCCAGCAGCAGATGGGACCCCGGGGGGTCTAATGAAAAACTGTTTTTT. This sequence encodes CASSRWDPGGSNEKLFF.

V is TRBV27 and J is TRBJ1-2; D call uncertain. Trimming stripped 5 bases from V and 2 bases from J, with 9 bases between. CDR1 MNHEY and CDR2 SMNVEV come from the germline V gene (reference sequence). The length of the CDR3 is 13 residues. CDR3 protein: CASSLTANYGYTF. DNA for the CDR3: TGTGCCAGCAGTCTCACAGCAAACTATGGCTACACCTTC.

The chain links TRBV5-1 to TRBJ1-2; tentative D call: TRBD1 (5 bases). CDR3 size: 13 residues. Germline values: CDR1 SGHRS, CDR2 YFSETQ. Trimming removed 2 bases at V and 8 bases at J, with 13 bases between. The CDR3 sequence is CASSFAGVKGYTF. CDR3 nucleotides: TGCGCCAGCAGCTTCGCGGGGGTTAAGGGCTACACCTTC.

The chain couples TRBV7-9 to TRBJ1-3; D remains unclear. The germline CDR1 and CDR2 sequences are SEHNR and FQNEAQ (reference sequence). This CDR3 is built from 18 residues. With 4 bases removed from V and 3 bases from J, the gap between germline ends came to 22 bases. The CDR3 region is CASSSNPDLGRDGNTIYF. CDR3 bases: TGTGCCAGCAGCTCCAACCCTGACCTTGGGAGGGATGGAAACACCATATATTTT.

CDR3 region: CASSFGQGKNYEQYF. CDR3 in DNA: TGTGCCAGCAGCTTCGGACAGGGTAAGAACTACGAGCAGTACTTC. The genes are TRBV9 and TRBJ2-7; TRBD1 matches 8 bases. Unmatched junction bases numbered 9, after V lost 4 bases and J lost 3 bases. Germline loops: CDR1 SGDLS, CDR2 YYNGEE. This CDR3 is 15 amino acids long.

V and J are TRBV4-3 and TRBJ2-3, with D possibly TRBD2 on 5 matching bases. The V gene lost 5 bases and the J gene lost 4 bases, with 10 bases spanning the gap. In germline, CDR1 is LGHNA, CDR2 YSLEER. CDR3 length: 13 residues. The CDR3 loop reads CASSALLADTQYF. In nucleotides, the CDR3 is TGCGCCAGCAGCGCTCTACTAGCAGATACGCAGTATTTT.

This rearrangement joins TRBV2 to TRBJ2-5; no reliable D call. Trimming pared 1 base from V and 2 bases from J, leaving 5 bases between. CDR1 and CDR2 from the germline V gene are SNHLY and FYNNEI. The CDR3 spans 13 residues. The CDR3 is CASSEGQQETQYF. CDR3 DNA: TGTGCCAGCAGTGAAGGACAACAAGAGACCCAGTACTTC.

This chain links TRBV5-1 with TRBJ2-3, with TRBD2 as a possible D gene (5 bases). The germline gives CDR1 SGHRS, CDR2 YFSETQ. The CDR3 consists of 16 residues. The V and J ends lost 0 bases and 6 bases respectively, with 17 bases between them. CDR3 in amino acids: CASSLVGGSDADTQYF. The CDR3 bases are TGCGCCAGCAGCTTGGTTGGCGGGTCGGATGCGGATACGCAGTATTTT.

The rearrangement joins TRBV9 to TRBJ2-1, with TRBD1 matching over 7 bases. This CDR3 region has 13 residues. The germline V gene has CDR1 SGDLS and CDR2 YYNGEE. The ends lost 6 bases at V and 4 bases at J; junction bases unmatched: 4. CDR3 nucleotides: TGTGCCAGCACCCGGGACAGATACAATGAGCAGTTCTTC. It encodes CASTRDRYNEQFF.

The rearrangement links TRBV6-6 to TRBJ1-5; D is unresolved. The CDR3 has 15 residues. V lost 0 bases, J lost 1 base, and 7 bases lay in between. Germline loops: CDR1 MNHNY, CDR2 SVGAGI (reference sequence). CDR3 residues: CASSYSRGSNQPQHF. The CDR3 DNA follows: TGTGCCAGCAGTTACTCGAGAGGGAGCAATCAGCCCCAGCATTTT.

V gene TRBV6-6 combines with J gene TRBJ1-1; TRBD1 matches 8 bases. Germline V CDR1 and CDR2: MNHNY, SVGAGI (reference sequence). The ends lost 1 base at V and 1 base at J; junction bases unmatched: 5. The CDR3 covers 16 residues. CDR3 region: CASSYWTGRSNTEAFF. CDR3 DNA: TGTGCCAGCAGTTACTGGACAGGGAGGTCGAACACTGAAGCTTTCTTT.

The chain couples TRBV2 to TRBJ1-4; D may be TRBD1 (6 bases). The V gene lost 7 bases and the J gene lost 6 bases, with 15 bases spanning the gap. Germline CDR1 SNHLY, CDR2 FYNNEI. This CDR3 spans 14 amino acids. DNA of the CDR3: TGTGCCAGCAACGCATGGGACACCTATGAAAAACTGTTTTTT. Translating gives CASNAWDTYEKLFF.

V is TRBV25-1 and J is TRBJ1-2; D perhaps matches TRBD1 (6 bases). V was pared by 3 bases and J by 0 bases, with 14 bases between. The CDR3 runs to 16 residues. Per germline, CDR1 MGHDK and CDR2 SYGVNS. The chain's CDR3 is CASSDGKQGSNYGYTF. In nucleotides, the CDR3 is TGTGCCAGCAGTGATGGTAAACAGGGATCTAACTATGGCTACACCTTC.